Sequencing of this T cell receptor (beta chain) was carried out in a study of CD8 T cells in Susac syndrome. Study-level findings and limits: It was acknowledged in the study that its TCR sequencing and HLA analysis involved a relatively small number of individuals.

Germline V gives CDR1 MDHEN, CDR2 SYDVKM. The CDR3 extends over 15 amino acids. With V trimmed by 8 bases and J by 5 bases, 11 bases remained unmatched. This clonotype came up once. No antigen is known for it. Random hexamers primed reverse transcription of roughly 0.5 to 1 ug RNA. TCRdb passed the immunoSEQ multiplex PCR reads through MiXCR, listing each CDR3 protein once. The table records under 200,000 distinct CDR3 sequences, more than 90% of them present only once. Sequenced sample: CD4+ T cells from PBMCs. This chain links TRBV28 with TRBJ2-7; 11 bases are a match to TRBD1. The TCR comes from a human donor in good health. The CDR3 loop reads CASVGQGEMQNEQYF. CDR3 nucleotide sequence: TGTGCCAGCGTGGGACAGGGGGAGATGCAGAACGAGCAGTACTTC. The complete variable domain, with remaining parts taken from reference TRBV28 and TRBJ2-7, reads DVKVTQSSRYLVKRTGEKVFLECVQDMDHENMFWYRQDPGLGLRLIYFSYDVKMKEKGDIPEGYSVSREKKERFSLILESASTNQTSMYLCASVGQGEMQNEQYFGPGTRLTVT.